This T cell receptor (beta chain) was sequenced for a study of cytomegalovirus exposure and HLA in healthy donors. Amplification used 60 Vbeta primers and 13 Jbeta primers. The repertoire was sequenced with immunoSEQ multiplex PCR; TCRdb's copy has only in-frame clones and lacks some. The table includes about 160,000 clones, 75% detected once. The CDR3 is made up of 15 amino acids. Germline V gene sequence: CDR1 PRHDT, CDR2 FYEKMQ (reference sequence). V lost 1 base and J 1 base, leaving 10 bases between the germline ends. The sequenced sample consisted of PBMCs. V usage is TRBV13 and J usage is TRBJ1-1; D might be TRBD1 (5 bases). The receptor was derived from a woman aged 45-59 years in good health and CMV-seropositive. The CDR3 DNA sequence: TGTGCCAGCAGCTTAGCACAGGATAAGAACACTGAAGCTTTCTTT. Encoded protein: CASSLAQDKNTEAFF.